This T cell receptor beta chain was recorded in a study of technical replicates of blood from several donors. The CDR3 is made up of 15 amino acids. Trimming took off 5 bases at V and 2 bases at J, with 15 bases between the two ends. Germline V gives CDR1 SGHTA, CDR2 FQGNSA. TCRdb's table, derived via immunoSEQ multiplex PCR, lists solely in-frame clones and lacks some. Of 75,000 to 85,000 clones listed, approximately 80% are singletons. The sample comprised PBMCs. The receptor was derived from a human donor in good health. Some clones in this sample may be carry-over from other donors' samples. The chain is built from TRBV7-2 and TRBJ1-1; D call uncertain. Written as DNA, the CDR3 is TGTGCCAGCAGCCCTGTCGGGTCACGAAACACTGAAGCTTTCTTT. Protein: CASSPVGSRNTEAFF.